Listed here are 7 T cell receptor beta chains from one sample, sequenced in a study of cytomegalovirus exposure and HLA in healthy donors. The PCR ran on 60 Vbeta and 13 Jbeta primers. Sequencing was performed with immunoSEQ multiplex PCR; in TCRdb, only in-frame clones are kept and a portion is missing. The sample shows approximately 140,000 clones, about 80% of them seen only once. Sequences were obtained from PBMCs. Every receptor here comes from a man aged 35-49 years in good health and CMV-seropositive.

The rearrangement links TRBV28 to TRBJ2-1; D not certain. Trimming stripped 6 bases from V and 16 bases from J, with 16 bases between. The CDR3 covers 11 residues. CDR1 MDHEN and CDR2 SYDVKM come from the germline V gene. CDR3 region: CASRQAGITFF. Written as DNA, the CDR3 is TGTGCCAGCAGGCAGGCAGGCATCACCTTCTTC.

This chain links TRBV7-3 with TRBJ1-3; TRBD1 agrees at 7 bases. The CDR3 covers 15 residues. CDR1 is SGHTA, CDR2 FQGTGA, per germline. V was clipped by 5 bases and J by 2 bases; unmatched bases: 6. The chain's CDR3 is CASSPQGTAGNTIYF. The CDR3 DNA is TGTGCCAGCAGCCCACAGGGGACGGCTGGAAACACCATATATTTT.

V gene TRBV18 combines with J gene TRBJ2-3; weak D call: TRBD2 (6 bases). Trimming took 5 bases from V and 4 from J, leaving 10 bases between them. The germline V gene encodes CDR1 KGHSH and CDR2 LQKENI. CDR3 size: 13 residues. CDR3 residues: CASSTGAADTQYF. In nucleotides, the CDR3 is TGTGCCAGCTCAACGGGAGCGGCAGATACGCAGTATTTT.

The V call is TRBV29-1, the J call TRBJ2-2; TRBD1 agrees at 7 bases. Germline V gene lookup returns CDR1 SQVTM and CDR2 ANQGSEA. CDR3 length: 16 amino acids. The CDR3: CGILNPHHRGAGELFF. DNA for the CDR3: TGCGGAATATTAAACCCCCACCACAGGGGCGCCGGGGAGCTGTTTTTT.

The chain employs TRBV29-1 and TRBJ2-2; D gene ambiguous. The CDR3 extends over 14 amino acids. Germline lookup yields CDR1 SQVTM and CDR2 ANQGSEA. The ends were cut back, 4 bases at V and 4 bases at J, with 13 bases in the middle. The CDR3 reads CSVGSVRSTGELFF. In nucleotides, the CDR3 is TGCAGCGTTGGATCGGTCCGATCCACCGGGGAGCTGTTTTTT.

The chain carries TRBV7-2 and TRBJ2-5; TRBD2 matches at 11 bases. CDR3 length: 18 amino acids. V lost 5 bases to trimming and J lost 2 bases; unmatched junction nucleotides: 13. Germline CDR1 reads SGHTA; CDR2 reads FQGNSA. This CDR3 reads CASSLGYSRLAGQETQYF. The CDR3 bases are TGTGCCAGCAGCCTGGGCTACTCTCGACTAGCGGGGCAAGAGACCCAGTACTTC.

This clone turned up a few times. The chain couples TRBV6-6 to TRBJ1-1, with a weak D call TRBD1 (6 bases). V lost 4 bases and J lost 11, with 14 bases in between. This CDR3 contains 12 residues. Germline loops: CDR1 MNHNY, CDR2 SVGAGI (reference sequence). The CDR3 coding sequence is TGTGCCAGCAGTTCCCCTGGACAGCGGGCTTTCTTT. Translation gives CASSSPGQRAFF.